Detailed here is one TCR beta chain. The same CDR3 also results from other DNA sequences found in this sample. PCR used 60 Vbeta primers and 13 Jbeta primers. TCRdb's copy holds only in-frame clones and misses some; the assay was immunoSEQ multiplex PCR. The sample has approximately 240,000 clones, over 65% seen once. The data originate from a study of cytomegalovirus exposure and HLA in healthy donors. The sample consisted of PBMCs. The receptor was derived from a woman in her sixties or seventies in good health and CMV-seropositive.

CDR3 region: CASLAGGLGTQYF. The DNA for the CDR3 is TGTGCCAGTTTAGCGGGGGGGTTGGGGACCCAGTACTTC. This rearrangement joins TRBV6-6 to TRBJ2-5; 11 nucleotides agree with TRBD2. CDR3 length: 13 residues. Germline CDR1 MNHNY, CDR2 SVGAGI (reference sequence). The trim removed 9 bases at V and 7 bases at J, leaving 7 bases unmatched.